Shown below are 3 T cell receptor beta chains from a single sample sequenced in a study of T cell clusters in autoimmune cytopenias. Roughly 38,000 genome equivalents of blood DNA were amplified for TRB. TRB rearrangements were amplified by touch-down multiplex PCR with mixed TRB-A/B primers. Reprocessing the multiplex PCR reads, TCRdb reports a single entry for every CDR3 protein and omits DNA. The sample table sets out under 650 distinct CDR3 sequences. This same sample was also taken into another study, of T cell repertoires in aging, cancer and after chemotherapy.

What was sequenced was peripheral blood. The receptors shown here come from a human donor in good health.

In terms of frequency, this clonotype is large. The chain carries TRBV11-3 and TRBJ2-7; TCRdb reports TRBD1, a call that lacks DNA to check it against. The germline V gene encodes CDR1 SGHNT and CDR2 YENEEA. CDR3 length equals 16 residues. The CDR3 sequence: CASGTGQGGTAYEQYF. The full variable domain, completed using reference TRBV11-3 and TRBJ2-7, is EAGVVQSPRYKIIEKKQPVAFWCNPISGHNTLYWYLQNLGQGPELLIRYENEEAVDDSQLPKDRFSAERLKGVDSTLKIQPAELGDSAVYLCASGTGQGGTAYEQYFGPGTRLTVT.

The chain employs TRBV29-1 and TRBJ2-3. Germline loops: CDR1 SQVTM, CDR2 ANQGSEA. The CDR3 length is 12 residues. Here the CDR3 reads CSVSGSVDTQYF.

This clonotype is deemed large by its frequency. The gene calls are TRBV18 and TRBJ2-5; the D call from TCRdb, TRBD2, cannot be confirmed without DNA. Germline CDR1 reads KGHSH; CDR2 reads LQKENI. This CDR3 contains 21 residues. The CDR3 protein is CASSPLGTSAAPSSDQETQYF.